The table lists the clone carrying this T cell receptor beta chain with many counts. What it binds is not known. Unique molecular identifiers were used in preparing the TCRbeta library. TCRdb re-derived calls from the PCR reads in MiXCR, one entry per CDR3 protein. The sample yields over 200,000 distinct CDR3 sequences, about a tenth seen once. These data come from a study of T-cell reconstitution after alpha-beta-depleted transplantation in children. This CDR3 is 16 amino acids long. The V gene end was trimmed by 0 bases and the J gene end by 0 bases; junction bases not matched to a gene: 3. The germline gives CDR1 SEHNR, CDR2 FQNEAQ (reference sequence). Study-level points and caveats: Reported findings indicate that, about two months after transplant, alpha-beta T cells came from several hundred expanded clones, which were derived from non-depleted graft cells. Day-60 TCRbeta diversity that was high in some patients was derived from surviving recipient T cells and thymic progenitors. T cells produced anew were the main source of T-cell counts and diversity one year after transplant.

This TCR came from a child younger than two with acute myeloid leukemia, due to receive a stem cell transplant. This sequence joins TRBV7-9 and TRBJ1-1; 8 bases line up with TRBD1. The sequencing used PBMCs, collected before TCRalphabeta/CD19-depleted stem cell transplant. CDR3 loop: CASSLARTGLNTEAFF. The CDR3 DNA reads as TGTGCCAGCAGCTTAGCGCGGACAGGGCTGAACACTGAAGCTTTCTTT.